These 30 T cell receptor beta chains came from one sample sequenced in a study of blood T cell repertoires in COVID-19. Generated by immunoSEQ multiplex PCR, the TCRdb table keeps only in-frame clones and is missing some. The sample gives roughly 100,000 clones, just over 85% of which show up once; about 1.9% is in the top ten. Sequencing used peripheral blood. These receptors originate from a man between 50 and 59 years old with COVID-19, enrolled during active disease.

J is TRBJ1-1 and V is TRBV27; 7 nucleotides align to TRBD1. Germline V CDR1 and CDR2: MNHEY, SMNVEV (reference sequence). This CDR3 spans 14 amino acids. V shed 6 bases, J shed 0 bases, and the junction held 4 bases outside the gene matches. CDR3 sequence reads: CASSPQGLNTEAFF. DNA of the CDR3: TGTGCCAGCAGCCCACAGGGGTTGAACACTGAAGCTTTCTTT.

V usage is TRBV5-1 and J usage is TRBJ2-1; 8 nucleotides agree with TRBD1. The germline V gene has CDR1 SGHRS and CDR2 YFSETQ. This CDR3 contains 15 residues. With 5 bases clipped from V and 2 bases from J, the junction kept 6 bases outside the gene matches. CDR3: CASSSGQAPYNEQFF. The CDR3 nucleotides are TGCGCCAGCAGTTCGGGACAGGCACCCTACAATGAGCAGTTCTTC.

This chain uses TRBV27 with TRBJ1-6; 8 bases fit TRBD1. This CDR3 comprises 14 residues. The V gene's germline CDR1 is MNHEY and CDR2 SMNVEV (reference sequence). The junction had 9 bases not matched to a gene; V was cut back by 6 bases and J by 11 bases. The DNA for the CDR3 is TGTGCCAGCAGCCCAGGACAGGGAAACACACCCCTCCACTTT. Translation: CASSPGQGNTPLHF.

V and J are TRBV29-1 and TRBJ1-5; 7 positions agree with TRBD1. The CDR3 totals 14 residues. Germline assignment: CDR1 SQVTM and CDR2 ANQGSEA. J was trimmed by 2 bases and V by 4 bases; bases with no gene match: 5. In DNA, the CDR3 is TGCAGCGTTGCAGGGGGATTAGGCAATCAGCCCCAGCATTTT. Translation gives CSVAGGLGNQPQHF. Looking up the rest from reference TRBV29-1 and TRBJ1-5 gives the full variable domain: SAVISQKPSRDICQRGTSLTIQCQVDSQVTMMFWYRQQPGQSLTLIATANQGSEATYESGFVIDKFPISRPNLTFSTLTVSNMSPEDSSIYLCSVAGGLGNQPQHFGDGTRLSIL.

The CDR3 spells CAISDAGTSGGADTQYF. The CDR3 coding sequence is TGTGCCATCAGTGACGCCGGGACTAGCGGGGGGGCAGATACGCAGTATTTT. The rearrangement uses TRBV10-3 and TRBJ2-3, with 16 nucleotides matching TRBD2. This CDR3 region has 17 residues. The V gene end was trimmed by 3 bases and the J gene end by 4 bases; junction bases not matched to a gene: 4. The germline gives CDR1 ENHRY, CDR2 SYGVKD.

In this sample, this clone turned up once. The chain's CDR3 is CASSLRPGQPSSYNSPLHF. The CDR3 DNA reads as TGTGCCAGCAGCTTGCGACCGGGACAGCCGAGCTCCTATAATTCACCCCTCCACTTT. The rearrangement links TRBV5-8 to TRBJ1-6, with TRBD1 identical over 7 bases. Per the germline V gene, CDR1 is SGHTS and CDR2 is YDEGEE. After removal of 1 base from V and 0 bases from J, the junction contained 10 bases not matched to a gene. The CDR3 covers 19 residues.

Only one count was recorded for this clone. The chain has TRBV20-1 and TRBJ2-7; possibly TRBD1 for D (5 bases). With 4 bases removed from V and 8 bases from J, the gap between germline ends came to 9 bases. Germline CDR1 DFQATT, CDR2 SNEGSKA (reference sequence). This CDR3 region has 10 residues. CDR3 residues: CSATEDKQYF. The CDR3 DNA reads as TGCAGTGCTACCGAGGACAAGCAGTACTTC.

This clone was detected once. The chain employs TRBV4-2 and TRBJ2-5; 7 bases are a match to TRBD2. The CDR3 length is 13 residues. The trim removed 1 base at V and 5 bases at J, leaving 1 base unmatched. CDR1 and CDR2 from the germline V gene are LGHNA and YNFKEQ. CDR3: CASSQVGGETQYF. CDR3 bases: TGTGCCAGCAGCCAAGTCGGGGGGGAGACCCAGTACTTC.

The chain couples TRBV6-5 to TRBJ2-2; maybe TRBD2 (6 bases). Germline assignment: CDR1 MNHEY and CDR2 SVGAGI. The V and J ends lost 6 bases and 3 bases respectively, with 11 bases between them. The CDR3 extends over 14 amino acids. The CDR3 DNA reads TGTGCCAGCAGGTACCAGCGGGACACCGGGGAGCTGTTTTTT. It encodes CASRYQRDTGELFF.

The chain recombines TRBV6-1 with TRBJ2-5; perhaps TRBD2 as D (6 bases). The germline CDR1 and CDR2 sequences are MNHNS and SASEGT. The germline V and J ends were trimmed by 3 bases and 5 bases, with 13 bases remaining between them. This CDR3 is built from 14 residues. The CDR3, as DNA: TGTGCCAGCAGTGATGCGGGGCTACGGGAGACCCAGTACTTC. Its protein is CASSDAGLRETQYF.

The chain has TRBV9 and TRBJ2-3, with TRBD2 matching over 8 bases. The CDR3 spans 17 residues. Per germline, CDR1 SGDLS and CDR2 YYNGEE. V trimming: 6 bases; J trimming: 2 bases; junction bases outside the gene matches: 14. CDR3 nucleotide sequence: TGTGCCAGCAAGGGCTTTTTGGCGGGGGGCCACACAGATACGCAGTATTTT. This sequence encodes CASKGFLAGGHTDTQYF.

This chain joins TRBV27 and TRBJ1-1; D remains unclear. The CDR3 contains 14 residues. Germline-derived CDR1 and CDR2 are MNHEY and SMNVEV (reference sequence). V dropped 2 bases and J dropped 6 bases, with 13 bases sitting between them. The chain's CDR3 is CASSLSASFAEAFF. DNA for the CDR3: TGTGCCAGCAGTTTAAGTGCGTCTTTCGCTGAAGCTTTCTTT.

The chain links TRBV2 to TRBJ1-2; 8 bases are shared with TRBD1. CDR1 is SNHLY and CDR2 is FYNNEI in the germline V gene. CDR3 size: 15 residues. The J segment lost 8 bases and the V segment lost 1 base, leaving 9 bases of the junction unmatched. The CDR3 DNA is TGTGCCAGCAGTGAAGTTGGTCGTGGACAGGGCGGCTACACCTTC. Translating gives CASSEVGRGQGGYTF.

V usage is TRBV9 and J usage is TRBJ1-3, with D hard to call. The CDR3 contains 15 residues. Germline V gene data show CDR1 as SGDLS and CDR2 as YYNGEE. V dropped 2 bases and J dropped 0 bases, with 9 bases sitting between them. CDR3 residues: CASSVSSLSGNTIYF. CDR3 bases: TGTGCCAGCAGCGTCTCGTCCCTCTCTGGAAACACCATATATTTT.

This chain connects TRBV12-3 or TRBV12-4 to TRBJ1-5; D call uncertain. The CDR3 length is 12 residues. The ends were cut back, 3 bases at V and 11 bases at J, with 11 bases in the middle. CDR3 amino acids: CASSLKHQSQHF. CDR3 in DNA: TGTGCCAGCAGTTTGAAACATCAATCCCAGCATTTT.

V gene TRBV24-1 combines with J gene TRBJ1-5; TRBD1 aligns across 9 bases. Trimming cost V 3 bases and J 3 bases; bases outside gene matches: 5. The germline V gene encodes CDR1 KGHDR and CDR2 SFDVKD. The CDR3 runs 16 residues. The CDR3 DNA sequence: TGTGCCACCAGTGATCACCGGACAGGGGTCAATCAGCCCCAGCATTTT. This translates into CATSDHRTGVNQPQHF.

In nucleotides, the CDR3 is TGTGCCAGCAGCCTATCCGGGACTCAAGCTTTCTTT. This encodes CASSLSGTQAFF. This chain links TRBV11-2 with TRBJ1-1; D is possibly TRBD1 (5 bases). The CDR3 extends over 12 amino acids. The V and J ends lost 5 bases and 9 bases respectively, with 13 bases between them. Per germline, CDR1 SGHAT and CDR2 FQNNGV.

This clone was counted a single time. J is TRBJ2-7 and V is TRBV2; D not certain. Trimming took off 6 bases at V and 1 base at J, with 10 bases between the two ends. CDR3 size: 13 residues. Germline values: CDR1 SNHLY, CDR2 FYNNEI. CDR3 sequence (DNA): TGTGCCAGCAGCCGAGACACATCCTACGAGCAGTACTTC. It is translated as CASSRDTSYEQYF.

The CDR3 spells CASMPGDRDNEQFF. Here the CDR3 DNA reads TGTGCCAGCATGCCAGGGGACCGAGACAATGAGCAGTTCTTC. The rearrangement uses TRBV27 and TRBJ2-1, with D possibly being TRBD1 (6 bases). The CDR3 has 14 amino acids. The germline CDR1 and CDR2 sequences are MNHEY and SMNVEV (reference sequence). The V gene lost 7 bases and the J gene lost 5 bases, with 15 bases spanning the gap.

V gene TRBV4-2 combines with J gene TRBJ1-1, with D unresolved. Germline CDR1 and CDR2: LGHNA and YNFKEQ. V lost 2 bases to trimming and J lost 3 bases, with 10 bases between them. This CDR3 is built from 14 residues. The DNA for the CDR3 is TGTGCCAGCAGCCAACCAACAGTAGACACTGAAGCTTTCTTT. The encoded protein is CASSQPTVDTEAFF.

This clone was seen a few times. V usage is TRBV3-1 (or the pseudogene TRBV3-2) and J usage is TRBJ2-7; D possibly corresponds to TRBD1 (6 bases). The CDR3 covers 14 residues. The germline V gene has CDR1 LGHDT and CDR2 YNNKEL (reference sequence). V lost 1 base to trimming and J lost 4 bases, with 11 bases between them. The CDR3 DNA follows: TGTGCCAGCAGCCAAGCCAGGGGCGATTACGAGCAGTACTTC. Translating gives CASSQARGDYEQYF.

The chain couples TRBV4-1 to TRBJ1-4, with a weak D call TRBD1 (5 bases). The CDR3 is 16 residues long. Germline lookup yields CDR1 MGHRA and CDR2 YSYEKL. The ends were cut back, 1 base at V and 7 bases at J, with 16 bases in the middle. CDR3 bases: TGCGCCAGCAGCCAAGTGACGGGGGAGACGGGTGAAAAACTGTTTTTT. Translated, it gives CASSQVTGETGEKLFF.

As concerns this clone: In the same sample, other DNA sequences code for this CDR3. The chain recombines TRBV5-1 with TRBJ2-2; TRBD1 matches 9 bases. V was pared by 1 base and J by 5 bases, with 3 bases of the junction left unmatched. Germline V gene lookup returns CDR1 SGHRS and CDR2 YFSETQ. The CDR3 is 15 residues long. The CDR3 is CASSLPGQGTGELFF. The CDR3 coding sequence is TGCGCCAGCAGCTTGCCGGGACAGGGAACCGGGGAGCTGTTTTTT. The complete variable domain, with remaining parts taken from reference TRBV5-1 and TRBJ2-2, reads KAGVTQTPRYLIKTRGQQVTLSCSPISGHRSVSWYQQTPGQGLQFLFEYFSETQRNKGNFPGRFSGRQFSNSRSEMNVSTLELGDSALYLCASSLPGQGTGELFFGEGSRLTVL.

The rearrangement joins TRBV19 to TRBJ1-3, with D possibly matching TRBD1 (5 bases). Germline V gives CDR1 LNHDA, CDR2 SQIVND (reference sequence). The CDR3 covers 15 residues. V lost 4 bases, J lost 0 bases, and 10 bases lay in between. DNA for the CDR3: TGTGCCAGTAGTAGGGACTCCAGCTCTGGAAACACCATATATTTT. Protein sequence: CASSRDSSSGNTIYF.

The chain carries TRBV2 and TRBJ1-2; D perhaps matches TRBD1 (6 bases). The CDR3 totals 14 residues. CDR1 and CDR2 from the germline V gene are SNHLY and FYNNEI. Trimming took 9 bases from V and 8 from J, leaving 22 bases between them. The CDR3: CASGIQGINRGYTF. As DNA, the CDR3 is TGTGCCAGTGGAATACAGGGAATCAACCGCGGCTACACCTTC. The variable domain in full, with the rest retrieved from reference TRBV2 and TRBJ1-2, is EPEVTQTPSHQVTQMGQEVILRCVPISNHLYFYWYRQILGQKVEFLVSFYNNEISEKSEIFDDQFSVERPDGSNFTLKIRSTKLEDSAMYFCASGIQGINRGYTFGSGTRLTVV.

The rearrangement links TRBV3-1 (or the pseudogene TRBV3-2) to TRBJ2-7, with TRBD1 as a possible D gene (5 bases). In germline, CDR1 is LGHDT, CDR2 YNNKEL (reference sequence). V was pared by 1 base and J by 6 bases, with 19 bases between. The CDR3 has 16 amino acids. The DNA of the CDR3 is TGTGCCAGCAGCCAAGTTAGTCCCCAGGGCTTGAGCGAGCAGTACTTC. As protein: CASSQVSPQGLSEQYF.

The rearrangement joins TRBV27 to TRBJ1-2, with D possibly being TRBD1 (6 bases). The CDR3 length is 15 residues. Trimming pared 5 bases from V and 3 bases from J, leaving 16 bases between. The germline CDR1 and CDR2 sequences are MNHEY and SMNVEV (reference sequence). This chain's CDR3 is CASSQRPDSHYGYTF. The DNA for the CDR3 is TGTGCCAGCAGTCAAAGACCGGACAGCCACTATGGCTACACCTTC.

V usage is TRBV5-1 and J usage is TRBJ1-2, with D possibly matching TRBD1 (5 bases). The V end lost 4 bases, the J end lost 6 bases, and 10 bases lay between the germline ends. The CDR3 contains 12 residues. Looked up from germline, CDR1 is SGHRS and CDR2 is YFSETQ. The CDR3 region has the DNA TGCGCCAGCAGCCCTCCAGGGAATGGCTACACCTTC. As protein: CASSPPGNGYTF.

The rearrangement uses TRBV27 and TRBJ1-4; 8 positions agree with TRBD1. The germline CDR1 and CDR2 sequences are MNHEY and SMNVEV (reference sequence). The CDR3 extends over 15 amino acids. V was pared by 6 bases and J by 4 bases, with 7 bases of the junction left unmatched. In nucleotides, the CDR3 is TGTGCCAGCAGGGCGACAGGGGACTATAATGAAAAACTGTTTTTT. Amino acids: CASRATGDYNEKLFF.

The CDR3 DNA sequence: TGTGCCAGCAGCCTCTTTAAGGGGACAGGGGGCTTCAATGAGCAGTTCTTC. It yields the protein CASSLFKGTGGFNEQFF. The chain recombines TRBV3-1 (or the pseudogene TRBV3-2) with TRBJ2-1; 12 bases are shared with TRBD1. Germline V CDR1 and CDR2: LGHDT, YNNKEL (reference sequence). CDR3 length: 17 amino acids. V gave up 4 bases and J gave up 6 bases; unmatched junction bases: 10.